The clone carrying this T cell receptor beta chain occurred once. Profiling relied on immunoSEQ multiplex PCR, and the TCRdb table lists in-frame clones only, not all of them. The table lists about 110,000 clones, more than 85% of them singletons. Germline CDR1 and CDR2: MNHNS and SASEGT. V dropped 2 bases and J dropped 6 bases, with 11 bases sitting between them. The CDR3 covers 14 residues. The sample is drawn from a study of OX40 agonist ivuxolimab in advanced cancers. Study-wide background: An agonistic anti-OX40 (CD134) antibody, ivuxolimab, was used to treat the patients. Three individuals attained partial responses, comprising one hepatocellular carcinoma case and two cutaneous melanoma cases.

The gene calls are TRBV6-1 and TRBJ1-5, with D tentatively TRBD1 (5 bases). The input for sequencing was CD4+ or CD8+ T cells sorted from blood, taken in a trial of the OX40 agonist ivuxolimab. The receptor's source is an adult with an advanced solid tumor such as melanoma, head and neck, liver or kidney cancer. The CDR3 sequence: CASSEQGVVQPQHF. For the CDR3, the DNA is TGTGCCAGCAGTGAACAGGGAGTCGTTCAGCCCCAGCATTTT.